Listed below are T cell receptor beta chains from one sample, sequenced in a study of cytomegalovirus exposure and HLA in healthy donors. Generated by immunoSEQ multiplex PCR, the TCRdb table keeps only in-frame clones and is missing some. The sample holds 100,000 or so clones, about 70% seen once. Sequencing was carried out using PBMCs. The source of these receptors is a woman under 30 in good health and CMV-seropositive. Both conserved end residues are part of each CDR3. Fields, in order: V gene, D gene, clone size, J gene, CDR3 DNA, CDR3 protein. D genes are given only for firm matches. Size is stated for part of the rows, as once, few or many counts, or as a class when the clone is expanded.

TRBV29-1	-	-	TRBJ2-1	TGCAGCTCCCGCGCGCCTTACAATGAGCAGTTCTTC	CSSRAPYNEQFF
TRBV19	TRBD1	-	TRBJ2-6	TGTGCCAGTAGTATGGCACAGGGGAGCTCTGGGGCCAACGTCCTGACTTTC	CASSMAQGSSGANVLTF
TRBV10-3	TRBD2	-	TRBJ2-5	TGTGCCATCAGTGATCCGGCTAGCGGAGCGGGGGAGACCCAGTACTTC	CAISDPASGAGETQYF
TRBV28	TRBD1	-	TRBJ1-1	TGTGCCAGCAGTACTACAGGGGGCGGCGGAGCTTTCTTT	CASSTTGGGGAFF
TRBV28	TRBD1	-	TRBJ1-4	TGTGCCTCCCAAACGGGACAGGGGGATGAAAAACTGTTTTTT	CASQTGQGDEKLFF
TRBV10-3	-	-	TRBJ1-6	TGTGCCCATCATGGAGGCTATAATTCACCCCTCCACTTT	CAHHGGYNSPLHF
TRBV2	TRBD2	-	TRBJ2-3	TGTGCCAGCAGCAGCGGGAGGGCCCCGGGAGATACGCAGTATTTT	CASSSGRAPGDTQYF
TRBV29-1	-	-	TRBJ2-6	TGCAGCGTTGAAGAAAGTCAGATCGTAAGCTCTGGGGCCAACGTCCTGACTTTC	CSVEESQIVSSGANVLTF
TRBV15	-	-	TRBJ1-1	TGTGCCACCAGCAGGCTAGGGAACACTGAAGCTTTCTTT	CATSRLGNTEAFF
TRBV6-5	TRBD1	-	TRBJ1-2	TGTGCCAGCAGAGGACCGGGACAGGGGAGTTATGGCTACACCTTC	CASRGPGQGSYGYTF
TRBV30	-	-	TRBJ1-1	TGTGCCCGCAAAAATGGGGGCAGGGGTTCGGTTGAAGTCGGGGAAGCTTTCTTT	CARKNGGRGSVEVGEAFF
TRBV30	-	-	TRBJ1-1	TGTGCCCGAAAGACCAAGACAGGGAACACTGAAGCTTTCTTT	CARKTKTGNTEAFF
TRBV5-1	TRBD2	-	TRBJ2-1	TGCGCCAGCAGCTTGGGGACTAGCGGGAACCTCCACAATGAGCAGTTCTTC	CASSLGTSGNLHNEQFF
TRBV5-6	TRBD2	few	TRBJ2-7	TGTGCCAGCAGCTTTGCTTTTGCGGGGGGTCCCTCGTCCTACGAGCAGTACTTC	CASSFAFAGGPSSYEQYF
TRBV5-6	-	-	TRBJ2-2	TGTGCCAGCAGCTTGGGACTCTCAAACACCGGGGAGCTGTTTTTT	CASSLGLSNTGELFF
TRBV7-9	TRBD1	-	TRBJ2-3	TGTGCCAGCAGCCCGCGGACAGGGCACGACACAGATACGCAGTATTTT	CASSPRTGHDTDTQYF
TRBV27	TRBD2	-	TRBJ2-1	TGTGCCAGCAGTTTATCGTGGGAGCGCGGGAGGTTAAATGAGCAGTTCTTC	CASSLSWERGRLNEQFF
TRBV6-1	TRBD1	-	TRBJ1-2	TGTGCCAGCAGTGCAGGGGGCTTCTATGGCTACACCTTC	CASSAGGFYGYTF
TRBV9	-	-	TRBJ2-1	TGTGCCAGCAGCGTAGGTAGGAGTGGTGAGCAGTTCTTC	CASSVGRSGEQFF
TRBV29-1	TRBD2	-	TRBJ2-3	TGCAGCGTTTGTAAGAGCGGGAGTCTAGATACGCAGTATTTT	CSVCKSGSLDTQYF
TRBV5-1	TRBD1	-	TRBJ2-7	TGCGCCAGCAGCATAACAGGGGGCCACGAGCAGTACTTC	CASSITGGHEQYF
TRBV7-2	-	-	TRBJ2-4	TGTGCCAGCAGCGTCAGCGCACTAGCCAAAAACATTCAGTACTTC	CASSVSALAKNIQYF
TRBV7-8	-	few	TRBJ1-1	TGTGCCAGCAGCTTAGGGTGGTTGGACAGTGAAGCTTTCTTT	CASSLGWLDSEAFF
TRBV4-3	-	-	TRBJ1-1	TGCGCCAGCAGCCAAGACCCGGGAGCTATGAACACTGAAGCTTTCTTT	CASSQDPGAMNTEAFF
TRBV6-6	-	-	TRBJ1-5	TGTGCCAGCAGGGGGGGACCGGGCGGGCAGCCCCAGCATTTT	CASRGGPGGQPQHF
TRBV19	TRBD2	-	TRBJ2-3	TGTGCCAGTACCATGGGACTAGCGGGAGGTTCAGATACGCAGTATTTT	CASTMGLAGGSDTQYF
TRBV28	-	once	TRBJ2-1	TGTGCCAGCAGATCAGGCTACGACGTATACAATGAGCAGTTCTTC	CASRSGYDVYNEQFF